Listed here are 10 T cell receptor beta chains from one sample, sequenced in a study of blood T cell repertoires in COVID-19. Assay: immunoSEQ multiplex PCR; the TCRdb copy retains only in-frame clones and omits some. The sample consists of fewer than 250,000 clones, around four fifths of them appearing once. Sequenced: peripheral blood. These TCRs come from a woman of 80 years or more with COVID-19, enrolled during active disease.

The chain couples TRBV9 to TRBJ2-2; D might be TRBD1 (6 bases). Between the trimmed V and J ends, which lost 0 bases and 1 base, there was a span of 10 bases. The V gene's germline CDR1 is SGDLS and CDR2 YYNGEE. The CDR3 is 16 amino acids. The CDR3 nucleotides are TGTGCCAGCAGCGTAGGCCCACAGGGGAACACCGGGGAGCTGTTTTTT. This sequence encodes CASSVGPQGNTGELFF.

The chain employs TRBV5-1 and TRBJ1-3, with D possibly TRBD1 on 5 matching bases. CDR1 and CDR2 from the germline V gene are SGHRS and YFSETQ. The CDR3 contains 15 residues. The V end was cut by 4 bases, the J end by 4 bases, with 15 bases between. CDR3 in amino acids: CASSPGRRQGNTIYF. CDR3 DNA sequence: TGCGCCAGCAGCCCCGGTCGGAGACAGGGAAACACCATATATTTT.

The chain joins TRBV18 to TRBJ2-7; 7 nucleotides agree with TRBD1. The germline gives CDR1 KGHSH, CDR2 LQKENI. CDR3 length equals 15 residues. V lost 3 bases, J lost 3 bases, and 8 bases stayed unmatched. The CDR3 region is CASSPRQGNVYEQYV. The DNA for the CDR3 is TGTGCCAGCTCACCGCGACAGGGAAACGTCTACGAGCAGTACGTC.

Here the CDR3 reads CASSPRTGHGYTF. The CDR3 DNA reads TGTGCCAGCAGCCCCCGGACAGGGCATGGCTACACCTTC. The chain has TRBV7-3 and TRBJ1-2, with 8 nucleotides matching TRBD1. V was pared by 5 bases and J by 6 bases, with 5 bases of the junction left unmatched. CDR3 size: 13 residues. Germline CDR1 SGHTA, CDR2 FQGTGA.

The rearrangement links TRBV4-1 to TRBJ2-7, with D perhaps matching TRBD1 (6 bases). V was shortened by 3 bases and J by 0 bases, with 12 bases between the two germline ends. Germline CDR1 and CDR2: MGHRA and YSYEKL. This CDR3 is 15 amino acids long. CDR3 DNA: TGCGCCAGCAGCCAGGGGAACAGGGACTCCTACGAGCAGTACTTC. Its protein product is CASSQGNRDSYEQYF.

The chain combines TRBV7-9 with TRBJ1-1, with 7 bases that match TRBD1. The germline V gene has CDR1 SEHNR and CDR2 FQNEAQ (reference sequence). The CDR3 runs 13 residues. J gave up 9 bases and V 0 bases, and 4 bases lay outside the gene matches. The CDR3, as DNA: TGTGCCAGCAGCTTAGCTCTGGGACAGAAAGCTTTCTTT. This translates into CASSLALGQKAFF.

V gene TRBV29-1 combines with J gene TRBJ1-4; no definite D call. The V gene's germline CDR1 is SQVTM and CDR2 ANQGSEA. The V gene lost 6 bases and the J gene lost 0 bases, with 5 bases spanning the gap. This CDR3 contains 12 residues. DNA for the CDR3: TGCAGCGTCGGTGCAACTAATGAAAAACTGTTTTTT. Amino acids: CSVGATNEKLFF.

This clone has a single count. The rearrangement links TRBV11-1 to TRBJ2-1, with D tentatively TRBD2 (6 bases). CDR3 length equals 19 residues. Trimming cost V 0 bases and J 0 bases, with 18 bases left between them. Germline values: CDR1 SGHAT, CDR2 FQDESV (reference sequence). DNA for the CDR3: TGTGCCAGCAGCTTAGCGGGGGGATCCGGAACAACCTCCTACAATGAGCAGTTCTTC. It translates to CASSLAGGSGTTSYNEQFF.

Only one count was recorded for this clone. This chain links TRBV28 with TRBJ1-5; 8 bases agree with TRBD1. Unmatched junction bases numbered 6, after V lost 5 bases and J lost 3 bases. The CDR3 extends over 15 amino acids. Germline-derived CDR1 and CDR2 are MDHEN and SYDVKM. The CDR3 sequence: CASSTGQAYNQPQHF. Written as DNA, the CDR3 is TGTGCCAGCAGTACGGGACAGGCCTACAATCAGCCCCAGCATTTT.

The CDR3 here is CASSHGTAAYEQYV. The CDR3 nucleotides read TGTGCCAGCAGCCACGGGACAGCGGCCTACGAGCAGTACGTC. This chain joins TRBV11-2 and TRBJ2-7; 7 bases line up with TRBD1. Germline-derived CDR1 and CDR2 are SGHAT and FQNNGV. After removal of 5 bases from V and 2 bases from J, the junction contained 6 bases not matched to a gene. This CDR3 has 14 residues.